The present TCR beta chain was sequenced within a study of cytomegalovirus exposure and HLA in healthy donors. PCR was performed using 60 Vbeta and 13 Jbeta primers. TCRdb's copy holds only in-frame clones and misses some; the assay was immunoSEQ multiplex PCR. This table has hundreds of thousands of clones, 60% to 80% appearing once. The study's findings and limits: Listed as cytomegalovirus-associated were over 150 TCR beta chains. It was only CMV serostatus that was available as immune exposure information. Presence/absence analyses assumed roughly uniform sequencing depth across donors, which may not hold.

The CDR3 consists of 15 residues. From germline, CDR1 is SGDLS and CDR2 YYNGEE. The ends lost 3 bases at V and 2 bases at J; junction bases unmatched: 7. Worth noting for this clone: Its specificity is not known.

The V and J genes are TRBV9 and TRBJ2-7; 8 bases map to TRBD2. The TCR comes from a man aged 18 to 30 in good health and CMV-seronegative. The sequenced sample consisted of PBMCs. In nucleotides, the CDR3 is TGTGCCAGCAGCGGTAGCGGGACCTGGGCCTACGAGCAGTACTTC. This encodes CASSGSGTWAYEQYF.